This T cell receptor beta chain emerged from a study of blood T cell repertoires in COVID-19. Study details: Both acute and convalescent COVID-19 samples were obtained from the United States, Italy and Spain. PBMCs, B-cell-depleted T cells, or T cells were the source of the cDNA or gDNA that made up the material.

In the original processing: Reference gene primer amplification yielded estimated nucleated cell counts. Clones were sequenced by immunoSEQ multiplex PCR, and TCRdb holds only the in-frame ones, with some missing. The V and J calls and clone size come from that table; D and trimming were worked out from the DNA. In the table there are approximately 300,000 clones, 90% of which are singletons. Ages ranged from about 18 to 89 years, with residence in approximately 25 US areas. This CDR3 is 16 amino acids long. With V trimmed by 0 bases and J by 4 bases, 8 bases remained unmatched. CDR1 ENHRY and CDR2 SYGVKD come from the germline V gene.

The chain couples TRBV10-3 to TRBJ1-2; 7 positions match TRBD1. The sequence was obtained from a woman aged 18-29 years with acute COVID-19. Sequencing input: PBMCs or T cells enriched from blood (not recorded which). The CDR3: CAISESMRQGSYGYTF. The CDR3 DNA sequence: TGTGCCATCAGTGAGTCCATGAGACAGGGTAGCTATGGCTACACCTTC.